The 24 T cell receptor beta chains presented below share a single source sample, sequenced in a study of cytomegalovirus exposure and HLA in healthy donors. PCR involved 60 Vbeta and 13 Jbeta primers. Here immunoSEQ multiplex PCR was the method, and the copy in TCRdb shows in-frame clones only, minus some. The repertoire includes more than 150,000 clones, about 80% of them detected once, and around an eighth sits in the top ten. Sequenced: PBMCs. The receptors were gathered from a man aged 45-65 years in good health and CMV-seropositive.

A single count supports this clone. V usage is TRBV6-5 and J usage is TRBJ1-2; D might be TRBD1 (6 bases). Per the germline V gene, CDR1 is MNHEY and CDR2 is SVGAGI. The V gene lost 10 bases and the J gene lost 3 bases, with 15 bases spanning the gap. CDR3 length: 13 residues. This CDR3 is CATTINRDYGYTF. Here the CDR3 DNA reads TGTGCCACAACGATAAACAGGGACTATGGCTACACCTTC.

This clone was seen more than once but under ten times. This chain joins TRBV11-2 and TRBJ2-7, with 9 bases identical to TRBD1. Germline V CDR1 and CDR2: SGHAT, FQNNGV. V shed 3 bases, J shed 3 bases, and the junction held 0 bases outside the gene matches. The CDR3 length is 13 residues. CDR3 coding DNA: TGTGCCAGCAGCTTGACAGGGGGCTACGAGCAGTACGTC. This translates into CASSLTGGYEQYV.

CDR3 bases: TGCGCCAGCAGCCAATTGCGTCAAGCAACTAATGAAAAACTGTTTTTT. The encoded protein is CASSQLRQATNEKLFF. The V call is TRBV4-1, the J call TRBJ1-4; D unclear. The CDR3 covers 16 residues. With 2 bases removed from V and 0 bases from J, the gap between germline ends came to 10 bases. Looked up from germline, CDR1 is MGHRA and CDR2 is YSYEKL.

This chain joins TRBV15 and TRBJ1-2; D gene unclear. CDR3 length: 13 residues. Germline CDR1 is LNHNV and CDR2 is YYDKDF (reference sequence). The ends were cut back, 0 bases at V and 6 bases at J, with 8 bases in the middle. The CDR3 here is CATSRDPGDGYTF. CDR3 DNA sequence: TGTGCCACCAGCAGAGATCCCGGGGATGGCTACACCTTC.

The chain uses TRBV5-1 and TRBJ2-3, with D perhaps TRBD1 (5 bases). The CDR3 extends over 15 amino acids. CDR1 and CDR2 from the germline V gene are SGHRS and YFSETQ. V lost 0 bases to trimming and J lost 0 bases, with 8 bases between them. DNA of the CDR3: TGCGCCAGCAGCTTGGGACAGAGAAGCACAGATACGCAGTATTTT. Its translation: CASSLGQRSTDTQYF.

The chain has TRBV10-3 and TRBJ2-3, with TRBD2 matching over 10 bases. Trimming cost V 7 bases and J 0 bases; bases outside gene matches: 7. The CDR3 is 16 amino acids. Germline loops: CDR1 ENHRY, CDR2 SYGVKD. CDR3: CAITRTSGASTDTQYF. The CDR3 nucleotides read TGTGCCATCACCCGGACTAGCGGCGCCAGCACAGATACGCAGTATTTT.

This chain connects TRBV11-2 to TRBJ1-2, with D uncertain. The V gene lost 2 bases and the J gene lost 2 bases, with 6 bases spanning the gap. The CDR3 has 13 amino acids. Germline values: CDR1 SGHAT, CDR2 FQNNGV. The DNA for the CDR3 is TGTGCCAGCAGCTTAACGGTGAACTATGGCTACACCTTC. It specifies CASSLTVNYGYTF.

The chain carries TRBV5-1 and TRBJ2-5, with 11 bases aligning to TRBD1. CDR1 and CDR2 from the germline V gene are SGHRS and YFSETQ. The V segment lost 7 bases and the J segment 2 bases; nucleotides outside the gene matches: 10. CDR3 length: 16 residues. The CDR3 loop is CASSPRGTGGQETQYF. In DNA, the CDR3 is TGCGCCAGCTCCCCTCGGGGGACAGGGGGACAAGAGACCCAGTACTTC.

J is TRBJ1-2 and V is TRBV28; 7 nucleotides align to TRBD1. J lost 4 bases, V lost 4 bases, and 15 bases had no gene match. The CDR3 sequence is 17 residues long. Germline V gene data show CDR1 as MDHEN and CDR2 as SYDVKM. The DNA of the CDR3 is TGTGCCAGCAGTTCCTCACCGGGACAGTTGTTATTCTATGGCTACACCTTC. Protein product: CASSSSPGQLLFYGYTF.

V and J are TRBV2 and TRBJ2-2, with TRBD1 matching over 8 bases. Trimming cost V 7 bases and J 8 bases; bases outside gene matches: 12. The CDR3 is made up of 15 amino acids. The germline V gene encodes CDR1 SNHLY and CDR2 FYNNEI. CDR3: CASTPTTGGSGELFF. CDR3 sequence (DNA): TGTGCCAGCACACCCACAACAGGGGGAAGTGGGGAGCTGTTTTTT.

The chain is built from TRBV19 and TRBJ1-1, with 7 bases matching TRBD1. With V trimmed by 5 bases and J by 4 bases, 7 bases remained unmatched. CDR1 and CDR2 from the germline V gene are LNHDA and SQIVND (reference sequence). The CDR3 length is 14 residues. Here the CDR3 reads CASSSTGVGTEAFF. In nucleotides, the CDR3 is TGTGCCAGTAGTTCCACAGGGGTTGGCACTGAAGCTTTCTTT.

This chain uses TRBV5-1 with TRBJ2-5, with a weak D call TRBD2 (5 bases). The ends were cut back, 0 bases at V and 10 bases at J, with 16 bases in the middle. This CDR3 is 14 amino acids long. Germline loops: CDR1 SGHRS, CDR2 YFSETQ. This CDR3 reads CASSLGGQARDQYF. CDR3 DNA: TGCGCCAGCAGCTTGGGAGGGCAGGCCCGAGACCAGTACTTC.

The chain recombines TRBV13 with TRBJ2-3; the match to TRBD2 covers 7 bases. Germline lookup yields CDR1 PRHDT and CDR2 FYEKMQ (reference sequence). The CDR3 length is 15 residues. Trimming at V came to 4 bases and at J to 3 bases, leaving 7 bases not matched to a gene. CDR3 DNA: TGTGCCAGCAGCTCCGGGACTACCGAAACAGATACGCAGTATTTT. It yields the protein CASSSGTTETDTQYF.

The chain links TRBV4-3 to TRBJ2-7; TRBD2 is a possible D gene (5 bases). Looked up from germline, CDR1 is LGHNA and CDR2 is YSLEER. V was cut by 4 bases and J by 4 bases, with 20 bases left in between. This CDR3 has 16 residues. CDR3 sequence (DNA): TGCGCCAGCAGCCCTCCCAAGGACTCGATACTTTACGAGCAGTACTTC. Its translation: CASSPPKDSILYEQYF.

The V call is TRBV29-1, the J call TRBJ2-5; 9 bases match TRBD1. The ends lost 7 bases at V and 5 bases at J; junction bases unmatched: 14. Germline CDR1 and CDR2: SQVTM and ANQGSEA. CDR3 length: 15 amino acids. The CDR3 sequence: CSGAPLGQGAETQYF. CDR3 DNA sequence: TGCAGCGGGGCTCCGCTGGGACAGGGCGCGGAGACCCAGTACTTC.

The CDR3 here is CASTPGGGPNTEAFF. DNA for the CDR3: TGTGCCAGTACCCCTGGGGGGGGTCCGAACACTGAAGCTTTCTTT. The chain joins TRBV19 to TRBJ1-1; D is possibly TRBD1 (5 bases). Trimming cost V 7 bases and J 1 base, with 16 bases left between them. The CDR3 loop spans 15 amino acids. CDR1 LNHDA and CDR2 SQIVND come from the germline V gene (reference sequence).

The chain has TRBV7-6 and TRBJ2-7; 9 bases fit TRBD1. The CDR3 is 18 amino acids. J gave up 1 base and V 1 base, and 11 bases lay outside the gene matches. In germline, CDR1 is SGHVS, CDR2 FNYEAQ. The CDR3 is CASSLVRVRTGVSYEQYF. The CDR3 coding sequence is TGTGCCAGCAGCTTAGTTCGGGTCCGGACAGGGGTTTCCTACGAGCAGTACTTC.

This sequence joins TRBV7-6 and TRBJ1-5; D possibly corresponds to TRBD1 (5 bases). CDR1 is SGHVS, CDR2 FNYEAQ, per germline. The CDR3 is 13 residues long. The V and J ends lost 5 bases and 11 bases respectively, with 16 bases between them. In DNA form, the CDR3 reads TGTGCCAGCAGCCCCGGACCGACAGAGGCCCAGCATTTT. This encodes CASSPGPTEAQHF.

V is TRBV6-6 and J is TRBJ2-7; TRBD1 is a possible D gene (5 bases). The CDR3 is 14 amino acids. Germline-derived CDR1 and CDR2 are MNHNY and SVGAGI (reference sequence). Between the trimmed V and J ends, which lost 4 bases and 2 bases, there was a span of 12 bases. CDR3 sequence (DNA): TGTGCCAGCAGTTCCAACAGGATTCCCTACGAGCAGTACTTC. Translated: CASSSNRIPYEQYF.

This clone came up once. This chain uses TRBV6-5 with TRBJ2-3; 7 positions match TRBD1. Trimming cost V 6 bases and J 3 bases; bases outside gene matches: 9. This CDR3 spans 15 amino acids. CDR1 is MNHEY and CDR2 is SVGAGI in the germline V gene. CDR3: CASSAQGKNTDTQYF. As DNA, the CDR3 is TGTGCCAGCAGCGCACAGGGGAAGAATACAGATACGCAGTATTTT.

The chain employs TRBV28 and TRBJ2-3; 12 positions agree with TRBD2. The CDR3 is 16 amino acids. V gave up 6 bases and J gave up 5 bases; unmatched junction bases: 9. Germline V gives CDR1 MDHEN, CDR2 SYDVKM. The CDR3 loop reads CASRETSGGVLDTQYF. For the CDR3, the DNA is TGTGCCAGCAGGGAGACTAGCGGGGGAGTCCTAGATACGCAGTATTTT.

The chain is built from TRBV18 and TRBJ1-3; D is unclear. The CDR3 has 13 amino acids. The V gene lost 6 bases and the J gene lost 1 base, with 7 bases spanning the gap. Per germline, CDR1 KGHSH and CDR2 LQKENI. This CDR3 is CASSLYSGNTIYF. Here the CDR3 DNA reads TGTGCCAGCTCTCTCTATTCTGGAAACACCATATATTTT.

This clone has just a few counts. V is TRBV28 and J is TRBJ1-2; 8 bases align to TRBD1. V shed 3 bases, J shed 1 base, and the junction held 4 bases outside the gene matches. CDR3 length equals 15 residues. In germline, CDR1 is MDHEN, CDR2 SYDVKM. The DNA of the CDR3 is TGTGCCAGCAGTTTCTACAGGGGGGGTAACTATGGCTACACCTTC. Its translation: CASSFYRGGNYGYTF.

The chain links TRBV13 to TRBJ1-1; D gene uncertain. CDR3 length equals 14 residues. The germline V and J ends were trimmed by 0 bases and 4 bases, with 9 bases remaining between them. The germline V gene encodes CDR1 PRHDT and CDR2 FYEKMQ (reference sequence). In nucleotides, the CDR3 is TGTGCCAGCAGCTTAGGGAGTGGAGGCACTGAAGCTTTCTTT. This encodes CASSLGSGGTEAFF.